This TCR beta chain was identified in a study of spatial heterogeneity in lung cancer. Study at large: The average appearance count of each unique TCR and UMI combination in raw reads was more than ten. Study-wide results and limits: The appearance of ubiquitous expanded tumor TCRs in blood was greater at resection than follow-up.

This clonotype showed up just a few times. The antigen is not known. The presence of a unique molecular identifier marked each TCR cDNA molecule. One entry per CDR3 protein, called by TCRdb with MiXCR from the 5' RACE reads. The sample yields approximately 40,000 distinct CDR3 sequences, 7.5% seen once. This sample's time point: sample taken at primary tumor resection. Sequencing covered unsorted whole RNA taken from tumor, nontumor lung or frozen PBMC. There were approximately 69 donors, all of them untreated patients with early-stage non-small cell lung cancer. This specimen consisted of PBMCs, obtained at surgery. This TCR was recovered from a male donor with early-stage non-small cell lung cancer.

The CDR3 loop is CASSEPGPTANTGELFF. CDR3 nucleotides: TGTGCCAGCTCCGAACCGGGACCGACAGCGAACACCGGGGAGCTGTTTTTT. The V gene is TRBV3-1, the J gene TRBJ2-2; D is tentatively TRBD1 or TRBD2 (5 bases each). Germline V gives CDR1 LGHDT, CDR2 YNNKEL (reference sequence). CDR3 size: 17 residues. Trimming shortened V by 8 bases and J by 0 bases, and 19 bases separated the two germline ends.